Listed below are T cell receptor beta chains from one sample, sequenced in a study of CD8 T cells in ankylosing spondylitis. From the 5' RACE reads, TCRdb called clonotypes with MiXCR, one entry per CDR3 protein. The data show roughly 450,000 distinct CDR3 sequences, with roughly 26% seen just once and 0.89% held by the top ten. Sequencing was performed on blood, either unsorted or a sorted T cell fraction (not recorded which). These receptors came from a male donor with ankylosing spondylitis. The CDR3 runs from the conserved cysteine through the conserved F or W. D genes are given only for firm matches. Some rows mark clone size as missing; the rest say once, few, many or name a class of expanded clone.

V,size,J,D,DNA,CDR3
TRBV4-1,NA,TRBJ1-1,NA,TGCGCCAGCAGCCAAGCGCAGCAAACCACTGAAGCTTTCTTT,CASSQAQQTTEAFF
TRBV11-2,NA,TRBJ2-3,TRBD2,TGTGCCAGCAGCTTAGACCCCGGGACTAGTTATACGCAGTATTTT,CASSLDPGTSYTQYF
TRBV20-1,NA,TRBJ2-7,TRBD1,TGCAATGCTAGTAAGGGGACAGACCTCTCCTACGAGCAGTACTTC,CNASKGTDLSYEQYF
TRBV15,NA,TRBJ2-7,NA,TGTGCCACCAGCAGGACCGGAGGGGGCTACGAGCAGTACTTC,CATSRTGGGYEQYF
TRBV6-1,NA,TRBJ2-1,NA,TGTGCCAGCAGTCCCCTTACGACCCTGAGATGGTTGGTTTACAATGAGCAGTTCTTC,CASSPLTTLRWLVYNEQFF
TRBV7-9,few,TRBJ2-1,TRBD2,TGTGCCAGCAGCTTTATGGCGGGAGGTGAGCAGTTCTTC,CASSFMAGGEQFF
TRBV9,many,TRBJ1-6,NA,TGTGCCAGCAGCGTAGTGGAGGGGGATGGTTCACCCCTCCACTTT,CASSVVEGDGSPLHF
TRBV5-1,NA,TRBJ2-5,NA,TGCGCCAGCAGCTTGGGAGAGGGTCTTCGGGAGACCCAGTACTTC,CASSLGEGLRETQYF
TRBV20-1,many,TRBJ1-5,TRBD1,TGCAGTGCCAGACAGGGTTCTGGGAATCAGCCCCAGCATTTT,CSARQGSGNQPQHF
TRBV11-2,once,TRBJ2-5,NA,TGTGCCAGCAGCTTCCCTAAGGGAGGACGAGAGACCCAGTACTTC,CASSFPKGGRETQYF
TRBV29-1,NA,TRBJ2-5,NA,TGCAGCTCCCGACGAACGTGGGAGACCCAGTACTTC,CSSRRTWETQYF
TRBV20-1,NA,TRBJ1-2,TRBD1,TGCAGTGCTTCCCCCGGGAGACAGGGTTCATTGGGCTACACCTTC,CSASPGRQGSLGYTF
TRBV7-9,few,TRBJ1-2,NA,TGTGCCAGCAGCGCCCCCGGGGTAGGGTTTCTTGGCTACACCTTC,CASSAPGVGFLGYTF
TRBV20-1,NA,TRBJ2-3,TRBD2,TGCAGTGCTTGGACTAGCGGGAGGACGAATACGCAGTATTTT,CSAWTSGRTNTQYF
TRBV4-1,NA,TRBJ1-1,NA,TGCGCCAGCAGCCCTCCGCCGGGATACACTGAAGCTTTCTTT,CASSPPPGYTEAFF
TRBV12-3/TRBV12-4,few,TRBJ2-1,NA,TGTGCCAGCAGTTTATCAGGTTCGGATGAGCAGTTCTTC,CASSLSGSDEQFF
TRBV2,NA,TRBJ2-5,NA,TGTGCCAGCCAGCAGGGGACGGAAGAGACCCAGTACTTC,CASQQGTEETQYF
TRBV19,NA,TRBJ1-1,NA,TGTGCCAGTAGTGCCGCGTGGGGGGCCGAGAACACTGAAGCTTTCTTT,CASSAAWGAENTEAFF
TRBV29-1,few,TRBJ1-3,NA,TGCAGCGTTGAAAGAGGAAACACCATATATTTT,CSVERGNTIYF
TRBV9,NA,TRBJ2-1,TRBD2,TGTGCCAGCAGCTCACAGGGGGGACTAGCGGGAGCTGGTGAGCAGTTCTTC,CASSSQGGLAGAGEQFF
TRBV6-1,NA,TRBJ2-1,NA,TGTGCCAGCAGTGAAGCTTACCATCGGACAGCCAAAAAAGAATACAATGAGCAGTTCTTC,CASSEAYHRTAKKEYNEQFF
TRBV3-1,few,TRBJ1-5,NA,TGTGCCAGCAGCACTTACGGACAGTTAAATCAGCCCCAGCATTTT,CASSTYGQLNQPQHF
TRBV10-3,NA,TRBJ2-3,TRBD2,TGTGCCACGGGGACTAGCGGGAGGATCACAGATACGCAGTATTTT,CATGTSGRITDTQYF
TRBV24-1,few,TRBJ1-1,TRBD1,TGTGCCACCAGTGATTCTGGCAGGGGGCGGAGGGACACTGAAGCTTTCTTT,CATSDSGRGRRDTEAFF
TRBV20-1,many,TRBJ2-2,NA,TGCAGTGCTCCTCTCCCAGGAGGTGACGGGGAGCTGTTTTTT,CSAPLPGGDGELFF
TRBV12-3/TRBV12-4,few,TRBJ1-6,NA,TGTGCCAGCAGTTGGAGGGGACTAATTAATTCACCCCTCCACTTT,CASSWRGLINSPLHF
TRBV24-1,NA,TRBJ2-5,TRBD2,TGTGCCACTCAAGGGCGAGCGGGAGCTGTAGAGACCCAGTACTTC,CATQGRAGAVETQYF
TRBV6-5,NA,TRBJ2-2,NA,TGTGCCAGCAGTTACGGCGGGGAGCTGTTTTTT,CASSYGGELFF
TRBV6-1,few,TRBJ2-6,NA,TGTGCCAGCAGTGAAGATAGTATCCGCGCTTACTCTGGGGCCAACGTCCTGACTTTC,CASSEDSIRAYSGANVLTF
TRBV28,NA,TRBJ2-7,NA,TGTGCCAGCAGTTTTGGCAGGGGATCCTACGAGCAGTACTTC,CASSFGRGSYEQYF
TRBV5-1,many,TRBJ2-1,TRBD2,TGCGCCAGCAGCTTGGTGTCTCTGGGACTAGGCACCAATGAGCAGTTCTTC,CASSLVSLGLGTNEQFF